This passage covers 24 T cell receptor beta chains from one sample sequenced in a study of blood T cell repertoires in COVID-19. Data came from immunoSEQ multiplex PCR; TCRdb stores just in-frame clones and leaves some out. This sample has 380,000 or so clones, with approximately 80% found just once. Specimen: peripheral blood. The receptors here all came from a human donor with acute or convalescent COVID-19. The donor label of this sample is uncertain.

This clone appeared once. V usage is TRBV30 and J usage is TRBJ2-3; 12 bases are a match to TRBD2. J was trimmed by 11 bases and V by 4 bases; bases with no gene match: 7. Per germline, CDR1 GTSNPN and CDR2 SVGIG (reference sequence). The CDR3 contains 13 residues. The CDR3 here is CAWNLAGGPRQYF. For the CDR3, the DNA is TGTGCCTGGAATCTAGCGGGAGGGCCGAGGCAGTATTTT. Combining the CDR3 with reference TRBV30 and TRBJ2-3 gives the whole variable domain SQTIHQWPATLVQPVGSPLSLECTVEGTSNPNLYWYRQAAGRGLQLLFYSVGIGQISSEVPQNLSASRPQDRQFILSSKKLLLSDSGFYLCAWNLAGGPRQYFGPGTRLTVL.

The rearrangement uses TRBV19 and TRBJ1-5; 7 positions match TRBD1. Germline V gene data show CDR1 as LNHDA and CDR2 as SQIVND (reference sequence). After removal of 7 bases from V and 6 bases from J, the junction contained 6 bases not matched to a gene. The CDR3 sequence is 13 residues long. Written as DNA, the CDR3 is TGTGCCAGTAACCCCAGGGACAGTCAGCCCCAGCATTTT. Translation gives CASNPRDSQPQHF. The whole variable domain, filled in from reference TRBV19 and TRBJ1-5, reads DGGITQSPKYLFRKEGQNVTLSCEQNLNHDAMYWYRQDPGQGLRLIYYSQIVNDFQKGDIAEGYSVSREKKESFPLTVTSAQKNPTAFYLCASNPRDSQPQHFGDGTRLSIL.

This chain joins TRBV21-1 and TRBJ1-5; whether TRBD1, the table's D call, matches the DNA was not checked. TRBV21-1 is given as a pseudogene. The length of the CDR3 is 17 residues. CDR3 DNA: TGTGCCAGCAGCAAACGGACAGGGGGAGGGACAAATCAGCCCCAGCATTTT. This codes for CASSKRTGGGTNQPQHF.

This chain connects TRBV5-5 to TRBJ1-2; 12 positions match TRBD1. CDR1 SGHKS and CDR2 YYEKEE come from the germline V gene (reference sequence). This CDR3 has 15 residues. V dropped 4 bases and J dropped 8; count of bases not matched to a gene: 9. The CDR3 region is CASSPTGTGGRGYTF. The CDR3 DNA sequence: TGTGCCAGCAGCCCCACCGGGACAGGGGGCCGCGGCTACACCTTC.

A single count supports this clone. The rearrangement links TRBV2 to TRBJ2-4; D possibly corresponds to TRBD1 (6 bases). This CDR3 has 16 amino acids. V lost 5 bases, J lost 0 bases, and 14 bases lay in between. From germline, CDR1 is SNHLY and CDR2 FYNNEI. CDR3 in amino acids: CASSRDILVAKNIQYF. The CDR3 DNA sequence: TGTGCCAGCAGTCGGGACATTCTTGTAGCCAAAAACATTCAGTACTTC.

The rearrangement uses TRBV6-4 and TRBJ2-2; TRBD1 is a possible D gene (6 bases). Germline values: CDR1 MRHNA, CDR2 SNTAGT. V was shortened by 0 bases and J by 7 bases, with 12 bases between the two germline ends. CDR3 length: 15 residues. CDR3 nucleotides: TGTGCCAGCAGTGACTCCGCGCAGGGGAACGGGGAGCTGTTTTTT. This translates into CASSDSAQGNGELFF.

In this sample, this clone turned up once. This rearrangement joins TRBV2 to TRBJ1-1; D uncertain. The CDR3 spans 11 residues. Looked up from germline, CDR1 is SNHLY and CDR2 is FYNNEI. Trimming took off 5 bases at V and 6 bases at J, with 7 bases between the two ends. CDR3 DNA: TGTGCCAGCAGTTACAGTTCTGAAGCTTTCTTT. It yields the protein CASSYSSEAFF.

In nucleotides, the CDR3 is TGTGCCAGCAGTTACTCGGGGTGGGAGGGAACTGAAGCTTTCTTT. As protein: CASSYSGWEGTEAFF. The gene calls are TRBV6-5 and TRBJ1-1, with D hard to call. The CDR3 loop spans 15 amino acids. V dropped 0 bases and J dropped 5 bases, with 13 bases sitting between them. The germline gives CDR1 MNHEY, CDR2 SVGAGI.

The V call is TRBV29-1, the J call TRBJ1-2; the D gene is possibly TRBD1 (5 bases). Germline-derived CDR1 and CDR2 are SQVTM and ANQGSEA. Trimming took off 2 bases at V and 8 bases at J, with 15 bases between the two ends. This CDR3 spans 13 amino acids. The CDR3 spells CSVESFRGGGYTF. CDR3 DNA sequence: TGCAGCGTTGAATCGTTTAGGGGAGGGGGCTACACCTTC.

The chain joins TRBV28 to TRBJ2-6, with D possibly matching TRBD1 (6 bases). V lost 6 bases to trimming and J lost 0 bases, with 21 bases between them. The CDR3 is 19 residues long. CDR1 is MDHEN, CDR2 SYDVKM, per germline. The DNA for the CDR3 is TGTGCCAGCAGCGGAGGACAGTTTTTTATCTCCTCTGGGGCCAACGTCCTGACTTTC. Amino acid sequence: CASSGGQFFISSGANVLTF.

The V and J genes are TRBV7-6 and TRBJ2-5, with D possibly TRBD1 on 5 matching bases. This CDR3 has 16 amino acids. The germline V gene encodes CDR1 SGHVS and CDR2 FNYEAQ. V lost 1 base and J 4 bases, leaving 16 bases between the germline ends. CDR3 sequence: CASSLGVQLRGETQYF. For the CDR3, the DNA is TGTGCCAGCAGCTTAGGAGTCCAGCTTAGGGGAGAGACCCAGTACTTC.

This sequence joins TRBV5-4 and TRBJ1-2; 7 bases are shared with TRBD1. The CDR3 spans 14 residues. Germline values: CDR1 SGHNT, CDR2 YYREEE (reference sequence). Unmatched junction bases numbered 9, after V lost 5 bases and J lost 5 bases. CDR3 amino acids: CASRTDRQPYGYTF. The DNA for the CDR3 is TGTGCCAGCAGGACGGACAGGCAGCCTTATGGCTACACCTTC.

This sequence joins TRBV28 and TRBJ2-5, with 7 bases identical to TRBD1. This CDR3 spans 14 amino acids. V lost 8 bases to trimming and J lost 4 bases; unmatched junction nucleotides: 10. Germline V gene lookup returns CDR1 MDHEN and CDR2 SYDVKM. The CDR3 sequence: CASYRQGWGETQYF. DNA for the CDR3: TGTGCCAGCTATCGACAGGGTTGGGGAGAGACCCAGTACTTC.

The chain joins TRBV4-1 to TRBJ1-1; D call uncertain. CDR1 is MGHRA and CDR2 is YSYEKL in the germline V gene. The length of the CDR3 is 14 residues. The germline V and J ends were trimmed by 4 bases and 0 bases, with 9 bases remaining between them. CDR3 nucleotides: TGCGCCAGCAGCCTGCAGCGGGTGAACACTGAAGCTTTCTTT. Translation gives CASSLQRVNTEAFF.

The CDR3 sequence: CASSPQPGQNTGNTIYF. The CDR3, as DNA: TGCGCCAGCAGCCCGCAACCGGGACAGAACACTGGAAACACCATATATTTT. This rearrangement joins TRBV4-1 to TRBJ1-3; TRBD1 matches 7 bases. The J segment lost 2 bases and the V segment lost 4 bases, leaving 11 bases of the junction unmatched. Germline loops: CDR1 MGHRA, CDR2 YSYEKL. The CDR3 totals 17 residues.

The chain recombines TRBV7-6 with TRBJ2-2; 7 nucleotides match TRBD1. The germline CDR1 and CDR2 sequences are SGHVS and FNYEAQ. CDR3 length equals 15 residues. The ends lost 5 bases at V and 6 bases at J; junction bases unmatched: 9. CDR3 amino acids: CASSPRQGIAGELFF. CDR3 DNA sequence: TGTGCCAGCAGCCCTCGACAGGGAATCGCCGGGGAGCTGTTTTTT.

Only a few counts were recorded for this clone. The J gene is TRBJ2-1, the V gene TRBV11-2, with 8 bases identical to TRBD2. The CDR3 contains 15 residues. Germline V gene lookup returns CDR1 SGHAT and CDR2 FQNNGV. V was pared by 5 bases and J by 5 bases, with 8 bases of the junction left unmatched. CDR3 in amino acids: CASSKAGTSNNEQFF. CDR3 in DNA: TGTGCCAGCAGCAAAGCCGGGACTAGTAACAATGAGCAGTTCTTC.

This clone was counted only a few times. DNA of the CDR3: TGTGCCAGCAGTTACTCGGTAGAGGTGCATACGCAGTATTTT. Amino acids: CASSYSVEVHTQYF. The chain carries TRBV6-2 or TRBV6-3 and TRBJ2-3; D is uncertain. Deletions cut 0 bases from V and 7 bases from J, with 11 bases between. Germline values: CDR1 MNHEY, CDR2 SVGEGT. The CDR3 consists of 14 residues.

V gene TRBV6-1 combines with J gene TRBJ2-7; 11 bases align to TRBD1. V lost 2 bases, J lost 0 bases, and 9 bases stayed unmatched. This CDR3 has 18 residues. In germline, CDR1 is MNHNS, CDR2 SASEGT. CDR3 sequence reads: CASSELWTGGHLSYEQYF. DNA of the CDR3: TGTGCCAGCAGTGAATTATGGACAGGGGGCCACCTCTCCTACGAGCAGTACTTC.

The chain combines TRBV5-1 with TRBJ2-3, with 9 positions matching TRBD1. The CDR3 extends over 16 amino acids. The germline CDR1 and CDR2 sequences are SGHRS and YFSETQ. The V segment lost 0 bases and the J segment 8 bases; nucleotides outside the gene matches: 10. The CDR3 reads CASSLVGVTGGSTQYF. Written as DNA, the CDR3 is TGCGCCAGCAGCTTGGTGGGGGTAACAGGGGGCTCTACGCAGTATTTT.

This chain connects TRBV6-5 to TRBJ2-7; D gene uncertain. The CDR3 extends over 13 amino acids. V lost 6 bases to trimming and J lost 1 base, with 10 bases between them. Germline CDR1 reads MNHEY; CDR2 reads SVGAGI. Here the CDR3 DNA reads TGTGCCAGCAGGACGACTCCTTCCTACGAGCAGTACTTC. Its translation is CASRTTPSYEQYF.

This rearrangement joins TRBV9 to TRBJ2-1; D not certain. V shed 1 base and J shed 2 bases, with 10 bases lying between them. Germline V gene data show CDR1 as SGDLS and CDR2 as YYNGEE. This CDR3 comprises 15 residues. The CDR3 DNA reads as TGTGCCAGCAGCGTAACTACGGAAACCTACAATGAGCAGTTCTTC. This codes for CASSVTTETYNEQFF. Filled out from reference TRBV9 and TRBJ2-1, the complete variable domain reads DSGVTQTPKHLITATGQRVTLRCSPRSGDLSVYWYQQSLDQGLQFLIQYYNGEERAKGNILERFSAQQFPDLHSELNLSSLELGDSALYFCASSVTTETYNEQFFGPGTRLTVL.

A remark on this clone: The same CDR3 also results from other DNA sequences found in this sample. The chain combines TRBV3-1 (or the pseudogene TRBV3-2) with TRBJ2-1, with 10 positions matching TRBD2. Germline trimming cut 0 bases from V and 1 base from J; bases unmatched to any gene: 0. Germline lookup yields CDR1 LGHDT and CDR2 YNNKEL (reference sequence). The CDR3 is 16 residues long. This CDR3 is CASSQDSGGSYNEQFF. As DNA, the CDR3 is TGTGCCAGCAGCCAAGATAGCGGGGGGTCCTACAATGAGCAGTTCTTC.

Comments on this clone: Other DNA sequences within the sample encode an identical CDR3. The genes are TRBV18 and TRBJ2-1; D perhaps matches TRBD1 (6 bases). Germline V CDR1 and CDR2: KGHSH, LQKENI. This CDR3 has 13 residues. Trimming removed 3 bases at V and 4 bases at J, with 7 bases between. CDR3 DNA sequence: TGTGCCAGCTCACCTGGACAGTACAATGAGCAGTTCTTC. This codes for CASSPGQYNEQFF.